A selection of T cell receptor beta chains follows, all from one sample in a study of patients and donors after allogeneic stem cell transplantation. Using its own MiXCR run on the RT-PCR reads, TCRdb lists one record per CDR3 protein. The sample comprises about 160,000 distinct CDR3 sequences, roughly two fifths of which are singletons, and around 50% rests with the top ten. Sequenced: blood, either unsorted or a sorted T cell fraction (not recorded which). The receptors stem from a human donor who was either an allogeneic HSCT recipient or a stem cell or donor lymphocyte infusion donor (not recorded which). It is not recorded whose cells these are; they may come from a transplant donor. Both conserved end residues are part of each CDR3. The D gene is left open where the match is weak. Clone size is not always given. Where it is, it says once, few, many or a class for expanded clones.

D	V	size	J	DNA	CDR3
TRBD2	TRBV20-1	-	TRBJ2-3	TGCAGTGCTTCCGGGACTAGCCCCACAGATACGCAGTATTTT	CSASGTSPTDTQYF
-	TRBV2	-	TRBJ1-5	TGTGCCAGCAGTGAACAGAACAATCAGCCCCAGCATTTT	CASSEQNNQPQHF
-	TRBV12-5	-	TRBJ1-1	TGTGCTAGTGGTTTTGGCGGGCAGAACACTGAAGCTTTCTTT	CASGFGGQNTEAFF
-	TRBV28	-	TRBJ1-1	TGTGCCAGCAGTGGCCAGGTGGCTTTCTTT	CASSGQVAFF
-	TRBV28	-	TRBJ2-5	TGTGCCAGCAGCCTTTCCTTACTTGAGGCGACCCAGTACTTC	CASSLSLLEATQYF
-	TRBV9	-	TRBJ2-2	TGTGCCAGCAGCGTAGACGAAGGGCCCGGGGAGCTGTTTTTT	CASSVDEGPGELFF
-	TRBV10-3	few	TRBJ2-7	TGTGCCACCAACGGGGCCTACAACGAGCAGTACTTC	CATNGAYNEQYF
-	TRBV9	-	TRBJ2-3	TGTGCCAGCAGCATCGAGGGTAGCACAGATACGCAGTATTTT	CASSIEGSTDTQYF
TRBD2	TRBV10-3	once	TRBJ2-5	TGTGCCACCGCGGGACTAGGGCAAGAGACCCAGTACTTC	CATAGLGQETQYF
-	TRBV4-1	-	TRBJ2-1	TGCGCCAGCAGCCGGATAGGGGTGAATGAGCAGTTCTTC	CASSRIGVNEQFF
-	TRBV28	-	TRBJ2-5	TGTGCCAGCAGCTTAGAAATCAGATCCCCCCAAGCAGAGACCCAGTACTTC	CASSLEIRSPQAETQYF
-	TRBV4-1	few	TRBJ1-1	TGCGCCAGCAGCCAAGAATTCTTATCGGTCGGCACTGAAGCTTTCTTT	CASSQEFLSVGTEAFF
-	TRBV10-3	few	TRBJ1-1	TGTGCCATCAGTGAGGTAGGAGAAAGGAACACTGAAGCTTTCTTT	CAISEVGERNTEAFF
-	TRBV7-2	-	TRBJ1-1	TGTGCCAGCAGCTACACGGTTCGGAGGACTGAAGCTTTCTTT	CASSYTVRRTEAFF
-	TRBV27	-	TRBJ1-1	TGTGCCAGCAGTTTATCCGCGAGAACTGAAGCTTTCTTT	CASSLSARTEAFF
TRBD1	TRBV7-6	-	TRBJ1-6	TGTGCCAGCAGCTCAACAGGGGGCCATTCACCCCTCCACTTT	CASSSTGGHSPLHF
TRBD1	TRBV5-1	few	TRBJ1-2	TGCGCCAGCAGCTTGTCGGGACAGGGGGCATTGAATGGCTACACCTTC	CASSLSGQGALNGYTF
-	TRBV27	many	TRBJ1-1	TGTGCCAGCAGTCCCCTGGGGTCTGGGGATCACACTGAAGCTTTCTTT	CASSPLGSGDHTEAFF
-	TRBV2	once	TRBJ1-5	TGTGCCAGCAGTCCACAGGGACGGGGGCAGCCCCAGCATTTT	CASSPQGRGQPQHF
-	TRBV7-2	-	TRBJ2-3	TGTGCCAGCAGCTTAAGCGGCGGGAATCCTAGCACAGATACGCAGTATTTT	CASSLSGGNPSTDTQYF
-	TRBV7-9	few	TRBJ2-2	TGTGCCAGCAGCTTTCGAAGGGGCCTCACCGGGGAGCTGTTTTTT	CASSFRRGLTGELFF
-	TRBV7-2	-	TRBJ1-2	TGTGCCAGCAGCTTAGCGGGCGCCCCGGACCACAGGCACTATGGCTACACCTTC	CASSLAGAPDHRHYGYTF
TRBD1	TRBV20-1	-	TRBJ2-7	TGCAGTGCTAGAGCCGGACAGGGGGCTGGTGAGCAGTACTTC	CSARAGQGAGEQYF
-	TRBV5-1	-	TRBJ1-1	TGCGCCAGCAGCCCCTGGGGAGGGGACACTGAAGCTTTCTTT	CASSPWGGDTEAFF
-	TRBV6-2/TRBV6-3	-	TRBJ2-1	TGTGCCTCCGGGGGGCCTAAACCGTACAATGAGCAGTTCTTC	CASGGPKPYNEQFF
-	TRBV10-3	-	TRBJ2-5	TGTGCCATCAGTGACGGGCAGGGTCAAGAGACCCAGTACTTC	CAISDGQGQETQYF
TRBD1	TRBV28	-	TRBJ1-5	TGTGCCAGCAGTTTTAGGACAGGTTACAATCAGCCCCAGCATTTT	CASSFRTGYNQPQHF
TRBD1	TRBV20-1	-	TRBJ1-1	TGCAGTGCGAAGACAGGGAGAGACACTGAAGCTTTCTTT	CSAKTGRDTEAFF
-	TRBV7-8	few	TRBJ2-2	TGTGCCAGCAGCCCAAGAGTAGGGGACACCGGGGAGCTGTTTTTT	CASSPRVGDTGELFF